Detailed here is one TCR beta chain. Its specificity is unknown. These data come from a study of CD8+ T cells in alopecia areata. For the study at large: Tofacitinib lasted 6 to 18 months, then 6 months off drug. Whole-study findings and limits: Researchers report lesional scalp, most notably alopecia totalis/universalis, outstripped normal scalp in clonality.

The CDR3 totals 17 residues. Germline V gene data show CDR1 as LNHNV and CDR2 as YYDKDF (reference sequence). The V segment lost 5 bases and the J segment 2 bases; nucleotides outside the gene matches: 13. Following extraction, RNA underwent reverse transcription to cDNA, which served as the sequencing template. The method was immunoSEQ multiplex PCR; TCRdb's version includes in-frame clones alone and lacks a portion of them. The sample includes 150,000 to 200,000 clones, about 67% seen only once; the top ten take approximately 10%. This receptor was identified in a human donor with alopecia areata. The source was CD8+ T cells sorted from blood, collected at week 0. The V call is TRBV15, the J call TRBJ2-5; TRBD1 agrees at 8 bases. The CDR3 DNA reads as TGTGCCACCAGCGGATATGACAGGGGAGGTAGGCAAGAGACCCAGTACTTC. Translating gives CATSGYDRGGRQETQYF.